One and the same sample provided the 6 T cell receptor beta chains below, sequenced in a study of regulatory and conventional T cells in breast cancer. TCRdb reprocessed the PCR reads via MiXCR and lists one record per CDR3 protein. Here the sample spans over 15,000 distinct CDR3 sequences, around a third being singletons. Material: conventional T cells from blood. The source of these receptors is a female donor in good health.

The chain couples TRBV20-1 to TRBJ1-2, with TRBD1 identical over 12 bases. Germline lookup yields CDR1 DFQATT and CDR2 SNEGSKA (reference sequence). V was pared by 3 bases and J by 2 bases, with 7 bases of the junction left unmatched. The CDR3 runs to 16 residues. This chain's CDR3 is CSARGQGAAGNYGYTF. The CDR3 nucleotides are TGCAGTGCTAGGGGACAGGGGGCCGCGGGGAACTATGGCTACACCTTC.

V gene TRBV24-1 combines with J gene TRBJ1-5, with 8 bases fitting TRBD1. Germline assignment: CDR1 KGHDR and CDR2 SFDVKD. This CDR3 has 16 amino acids. Germline trimming cut 7 bases from V and 0 bases from J; bases unmatched to any gene: 7. The CDR3 sequence: CATSPGTGYSNQPQHF. The DNA of the CDR3 is TGTGCCACCAGCCCGGGGACAGGATATAGCAATCAGCCCCAGCATTTT.

As for this clonotype: A read error may account for a junction end that differs from germline. The rearrangement joins TRBV5-1 to TRBJ2-1; possibly TRBD2 for D (6 bases). This CDR3 region has 15 residues. CDR1 and CDR2 (germline): SGHRS, YFSETQ. The CDR3: CVSSLDGSEYNEQFF. CDR3 DNA sequence: TGCGTCAGCAGCTTGGACGGGAGTGAGTACAATGAGCAGTTCTTC.

The rearrangement joins TRBV6-1 to TRBJ1-6; 8 bases map to TRBD1. Looked up from germline, CDR1 is MNHNS and CDR2 is SASEGT. This CDR3 region has 16 residues. V lost 6 bases to trimming and J lost 4 bases; unmatched junction nucleotides: 8. The CDR3 DNA reads TGTGCCAGCAGGGCTTCGGACAGGGTGTATAATTCACCCCTCCACTTT. The encoded protein is CASRASDRVYNSPLHF.

The chain employs TRBV18 and TRBJ1-2; a weak D match, TRBD1 (5 bases). Trimming cost V 1 base and J 10 bases, with 16 bases left between them. Germline V gives CDR1 KGHSH, CDR2 LQKENI. The CDR3 contains 14 residues. Here the CDR3 DNA reads TGTGCCAGCTCACCACTCGACAGAGAGGTCCCCTACACCTTC. Translated: CASSPLDREVPYTF.

Within the sample, this clonotype is medium-sized. This chain joins TRBV12-3 or TRBV12-4 and TRBJ2-5; 7 nucleotides match TRBD1. The trim removed 5 bases at V and 5 bases at J, leaving 8 bases unmatched. The CDR3 sequence is 14 residues long. Here the CDR3 reads CASSNRQGGETQYF. CDR3 in DNA: TGTGCCAGCAGTAACCGACAGGGCGGGGAGACCCAGTACTTC.